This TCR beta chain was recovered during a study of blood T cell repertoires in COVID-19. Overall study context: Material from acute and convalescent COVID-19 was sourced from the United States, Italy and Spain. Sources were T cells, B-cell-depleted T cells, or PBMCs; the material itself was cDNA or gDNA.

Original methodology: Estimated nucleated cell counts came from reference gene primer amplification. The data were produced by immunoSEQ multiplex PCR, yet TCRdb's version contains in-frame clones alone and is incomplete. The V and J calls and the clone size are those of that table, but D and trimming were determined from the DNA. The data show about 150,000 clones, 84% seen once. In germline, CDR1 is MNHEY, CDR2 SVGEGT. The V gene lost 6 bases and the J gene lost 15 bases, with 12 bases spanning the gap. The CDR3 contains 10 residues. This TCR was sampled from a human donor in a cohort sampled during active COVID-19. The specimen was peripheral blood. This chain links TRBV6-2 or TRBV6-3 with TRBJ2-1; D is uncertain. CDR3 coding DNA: TGTGCCAGCAGCCGACAATTTCTGTTCTTC. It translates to CASSRQFLFF.